What follows are 29 T cell receptor beta chains derived from one specimen sequenced in a study of OX40 agonist ivuxolimab in advanced cancers. Repertoires were generated with immunoSEQ multiplex PCR, while TCRdb's copy carries only in-frame clones and drops some. Counted here are 80,000 or so clones, around 83% occurring once; the ten biggest clones make up approximately 8%. Sequencing was performed on CD4+ or CD8+ T cells sorted from blood, taken in a trial of the OX40 agonist ivuxolimab. The source is an adult with an advanced solid tumor such as melanoma, head and neck, liver or kidney cancer.

The V gene is TRBV29-1, the J gene TRBJ2-5; D gene uncertain. Germline assignment: CDR1 SQVTM and CDR2 ANQGSEA. The CDR3 consists of 14 residues. Trimming cost V 4 bases and J 1 base, with 13 bases left between them. In DNA, the CDR3 is TGCAGCGTTGGAAGGCAGCTCGTCCAAGAGACCCAGTACTTC. It yields the protein CSVGRQLVQETQYF.

The J gene is TRBJ2-1, the V gene TRBV5-1; no firm D call. The germline V and J ends were trimmed by 2 bases and 6 bases, with 15 bases remaining between them. Per germline, CDR1 SGHRS and CDR2 YFSETQ. The CDR3 has 15 amino acids. This CDR3 is CASSFGTRAPNEQFF. CDR3 bases: TGCGCCAGCAGCTTCGGTACTCGGGCCCCCAATGAGCAGTTCTTC.

The chain recombines TRBV6-5 with TRBJ2-7, with a possible D match to TRBD1 (5 bases). The CDR3 has 13 residues. V was cut by 3 bases and J by 6 bases, with 12 bases left in between. The germline V gene encodes CDR1 MNHEY and CDR2 SVGAGI. The CDR3: CASSYQGYSEQYF. CDR3 DNA: TGTGCCAGCAGTTATCAGGGTTATAGCGAGCAGTACTTC.

This chain joins TRBV7-8 and TRBJ1-6; 7 bases are a match to TRBD1. The trim removed 0 bases at V and 10 bases at J, leaving 12 bases unmatched. The CDR3 has 17 residues. CDR1 SGHVS and CDR2 FQNEAQ come from the germline V gene. CDR3 DNA: TGTGCCAGCAGCTTAGCAATACACAGGGGAGGGGGCTCACCCCTCCACTTT. Amino acids: CASSLAIHRGGGSPLHF. Drawing the rest from reference TRBV7-8 and TRBJ1-6, the complete variable domain is GAGVSQSPRYKVAKRGQDVALRCDPISGHVSLFWYQQALGQGPEFLTYFQNEAQLDKSGLPSDRFFAERPEGSVSTLKIQRTQQEDSAVYLCASSLAIHRGGGSPLHFGNGTRLTVT.

The rearrangement joins TRBV19 to TRBJ2-3; maybe TRBD2 (7 bases). The CDR3 contains 17 residues. The V end was cut by 5 bases, the J end by 1 base, with 19 bases between. Germline V lookup: CDR1 LNHDA, CDR2 SQIVND (reference sequence). CDR3 DNA sequence: TGTGCCAGTAGTTCCATTCGGGGGGCAGTCGGCACAGATACGCAGTATTTT. Encoded protein: CASSSIRGAVGTDTQYF.

This chain joins TRBV7-2 and TRBJ1-6; D gene ambiguous. V was trimmed by 4 bases and J by 10 bases, leaving 14 bases between them. This CDR3 has 14 residues. Germline values: CDR1 SGHTA, CDR2 FQGNSA. This CDR3 is CASSYDMRDSPLHF. The DNA for the CDR3 is TGTGCCAGCAGCTACGACATGCGAGACTCACCCCTCCACTTT.

The rearrangement joins TRBV19 to TRBJ2-2; the match to TRBD2 covers 7 bases. Germline CDR1 and CDR2: LNHDA and SQIVND (reference sequence). The J segment lost 2 bases and the V segment lost 6 bases, leaving 6 bases of the junction unmatched. The CDR3 runs 15 residues. The CDR3 nucleotides read TGTGCCAGTAGACTTTCGGGACTAAACACCGGGGAGCTGTTTTTT. Its translation is CASRLSGLNTGELFF.

This CDR3 is CASSLGYGQGNQPQHF. CDR3 DNA: TGTGCCAGCAGCTTGGGGTATGGACAGGGCAATCAGCCCCAGCATTTT. The chain couples TRBV5-4 to TRBJ1-5; 7 bases align to TRBD1. V shed 0 bases, J shed 2 bases, and the junction held 5 bases outside the gene matches. The germline V gene has CDR1 SGHNT and CDR2 YYREEE (reference sequence). The CDR3 consists of 16 residues.

This clone was seen once. The J gene is TRBJ1-4, the V gene TRBV7-2; D not certain. Germline V gene data show CDR1 as SGHTA and CDR2 as FQGNSA. The CDR3 runs to 13 residues. V was pared by 5 bases and J by 3 bases, with 7 bases between. CDR3: CASSPGPNEKLFF. The CDR3 DNA follows: TGTGCCAGCAGCCCCGGGCCTAATGAAAAACTGTTTTTT.

The rearrangement uses TRBV9 and TRBJ1-6; 7 nucleotides agree with TRBD1. The germline V gene has CDR1 SGDLS and CDR2 YYNGEE. The CDR3 loop spans 17 amino acids. V was pared by 0 bases and J by 3 bases, with 6 bases of the junction left unmatched. CDR3 sequence: CASSVDPSGGYNSPLHF. The CDR3 nucleotides are TGTGCCAGCAGCGTAGACCCCTCAGGGGGCTATAATTCACCCCTCCACTTT. The whole variable domain, filled in from reference TRBV9 and TRBJ1-6, reads DSGVTQTPKHLITATGQRVTLRCSPRSGDLSVYWYQQSLDQGLQFLIQYYNGEERAKGNILERFSAQQFPDLHSELNLSSLELGDSALYFCASSVDPSGGYNSPLHFGNGTRLTVT.

The count of this clone is one. The chain employs TRBV28 and TRBJ1-4; D call uncertain. The V end was cut by 6 bases, the J end by 3 bases, with 11 bases between. From germline, CDR1 is MDHEN and CDR2 SYDVKM. CDR3 length equals 14 residues. Written as DNA, the CDR3 is TGTGCCAGCAGCGTGCTGAGTCCTAATGAAAAACTGTTTTTT. Translation: CASSVLSPNEKLFF.

The J gene is TRBJ2-3, the V gene TRBV7-6; TRBD1 is a possible D gene (7 bases). The CDR3 is 16 amino acids. Trimming removed 4 bases at V and 2 bases at J, with 16 bases between. CDR1 and CDR2 from the germline V gene are SGHVS and FNYEAQ. In DNA form, the CDR3 reads TGTGCCAGCAGCTCCACAGGGGCGGGACCCACAGATACGCAGTATTTT. As protein: CASSSTGAGPTDTQYF.

The DNA for the CDR3 is TGCGCCAGCCATGAACAGGGACGGGACACCGGGGAGCTGTTTTTT. As protein: CASHEQGRDTGELFF. The genes are TRBV5-1 and TRBJ2-2; possible D gene TRBD1, 6 bases. The CDR3 runs 15 residues. The V end was cut by 7 bases, the J end by 3 bases, with 16 bases between. CDR1 is SGHRS, CDR2 YFSETQ, per germline.

This chain uses TRBV10-1 with TRBJ2-1; 8 positions match TRBD2. Germline-derived CDR1 and CDR2 are WNHNN and SYGVQD (reference sequence). The V and J ends lost 8 bases and 3 bases, in that order; junction bases with no gene match: 12. This CDR3 is 16 amino acids long. CDR3 region: CASGDSAGVLYNEQFF. The DNA of the CDR3 is TGCGCCAGCGGGGACTCAGCGGGGGTGCTCTACAATGAGCAGTTCTTC.

This sequence joins TRBV5-1 and TRBJ2-3; unclear D gene. Germline V gene data show CDR1 as SGHRS and CDR2 as YFSETQ. V lost 0 bases and J lost 2, with 7 bases in between. There are 14 residues in the CDR3. CDR3 nucleotides: TGCGCCAGCAGCTTGGCCGGCAACACAGATACGCAGTATTTT. Translating it yields CASSLAGNTDTQYF.

V and J are TRBV29-1 and TRBJ1-3; no firm D call. The V end lost 6 bases, the J end lost 4 bases, and 7 bases lay between the germline ends. Germline-derived CDR1 and CDR2 are SQVTM and ANQGSEA. The CDR3 runs 11 residues. Here the CDR3 reads CSVVRGNTIYF. The CDR3 region has the DNA TGCAGCGTCGTTCGGGGAAACACCATATATTTT.

This clone is a singleton in its sample. The chain uses TRBV11-2 and TRBJ2-6; D gene ambiguous. The CDR3 is 17 amino acids. V dropped 2 bases and J dropped 0 bases, with 11 bases sitting between them. The germline V gene has CDR1 SGHAT and CDR2 FQNNGV. CDR3 protein: CASSLKSTYSGANVLTF. The DNA for the CDR3 is TGTGCCAGCAGCTTAAAGTCTACTTACTCTGGGGCCAACGTCCTGACTTTC.

The chain links TRBV9 to TRBJ2-3; D is uncertain. Trimming took off 0 bases at V and 2 bases at J, with 4 bases between the two ends. The length of the CDR3 is 13 residues. Germline V gene lookup returns CDR1 SGDLS and CDR2 YYNGEE. This CDR3 is CASSVASTDTQYF. The CDR3 DNA is TGTGCCAGCAGCGTAGCTTCCACAGATACGCAGTATTTT.

V usage is TRBV28 and J usage is TRBJ1-1, with D uncertain. This CDR3 comprises 14 residues. V was pared by 2 bases and J by 3 bases, with 10 bases between. Germline V CDR1 and CDR2: MDHEN, SYDVKM. The CDR3 DNA is TGTGCCAGCAGTTTACCGTATTGGGACACTGAAGCTTTCTTT. It yields the protein CASSLPYWDTEAFF.

The chain carries TRBV11-1 and TRBJ1-1; no clear D. The CDR3 is made up of 15 amino acids. CDR1 and CDR2 (germline): SGHAT, FQDESV (reference sequence). Trimming shortened V by 7 bases and J by 2 bases, and 17 bases separated the two germline ends. The CDR3 here is CASTLGVGPNTEAFF. The CDR3 DNA reads TGTGCCAGCACCTTGGGTGTAGGACCTAACACTGAAGCTTTCTTT.

The table lists this clone with a few counts. The chain carries TRBV19 and TRBJ1-2; possibly TRBD1 for D (6 bases). The CDR3 length is 14 residues. CDR1 is LNHDA and CDR2 is SQIVND in the germline V gene (reference sequence). V was cut by 1 base and J by 7 bases, with 13 bases left in between. This chain's CDR3 is CASSIVGRGRGYTF. DNA of the CDR3: TGTGCCAGTAGTATAGTGGGCAGGGGCCGTGGCTACACCTTC.

The genes are TRBV30 and TRBJ1-2; D not certain. Germline CDR1 reads GTSNPN; CDR2 reads SVGIG (reference sequence). The CDR3 extends over 14 amino acids. V was clipped by 1 base and J by 2 bases, with 11 bases between them. CDR3 sequence (DNA): TGTGCCTGGAGTGCCTTCCAAGGAAACTATGGCTACACCTTC. Translated: CAWSAFQGNYGYTF.

V is TRBV5-1 and J is TRBJ2-7; D assignment may be TRBD1 or TRBD2 (5 bases each). CDR3 size: 14 residues. V was pared by 3 bases and J by 2 bases, with 12 bases between. The germline V gene encodes CDR1 SGHRS and CDR2 YFSETQ. The CDR3 sequence is CASSSGTVAYEQYF. CDR3 DNA sequence: TGCGCCAGCAGCTCCGGGACGGTGGCCTACGAGCAGTACTTC.

The chain joins TRBV6-4 to TRBJ2-1; 13 bases are shared with TRBD2. Germline V gene data show CDR1 as MRHNA and CDR2 as SNTAGT. CDR3 length: 16 amino acids. V dropped 5 bases and J dropped 8; count of bases not matched to a gene: 9. The chain's CDR3 is CASSQELAGGPHEQFF. The CDR3 coding sequence is TGTGCCAGCAGTCAGGAACTAGCGGGAGGGCCCCATGAGCAGTTCTTC.

The chain combines TRBV18 with TRBJ1-2; perhaps TRBD1 as D (6 bases). The CDR3 has 15 amino acids. Trimming cost V 3 bases and J 5 bases, with 16 bases left between them. Looked up from germline, CDR1 is KGHSH and CDR2 is LQKENI. The DNA of the CDR3 is TGTGCCAGCTCACCCGAAACAGGGAGGGCGTATGGCTACACCTTC. Translated: CASSPETGRAYGYTF.

The CDR3 here is CASSEDTFGELFF. In DNA, the CDR3 is TGTGCCAGCAGCGAGGACACTTTCGGGGAGCTGTTTTTT. V is TRBV2 and J is TRBJ2-2; perhaps TRBD1 as D (5 bases). The V and J ends lost 6 bases and 7 bases respectively, with 12 bases between them. CDR3 length: 13 amino acids. The V gene's germline CDR1 is SNHLY and CDR2 FYNNEI.

The J gene is TRBJ2-7, the V gene TRBV6-5; D is unresolved. Looked up from germline, CDR1 is MNHEY and CDR2 is SVGAGI. Deletions cut 6 bases from V and 7 bases from J, with 13 bases between. This CDR3 region has 12 residues. CDR3 DNA: TGTGCCAGCAGAAGACCGTCTTCGGAGCAGTACTTC. Translation gives CASRRPSSEQYF.

This chain joins TRBV6-4 and TRBJ2-3, with D perhaps TRBD1 (5 bases). Germline V lookup: CDR1 MRHNA, CDR2 SNTAGT. V was cut by 6 bases and J by 1 base, with 11 bases left in between. The CDR3 contains 14 residues. The CDR3 is CASSQGLGTDTQYF. As DNA, the CDR3 is TGTGCCAGCAGCCAGGGTTTAGGCACAGATACGCAGTATTTT.

The genes are TRBV19 and TRBJ2-3, with 10 bases identical to TRBD1. The germline gives CDR1 LNHDA, CDR2 SQIVND (reference sequence). The CDR3 is 16 amino acids. Trimming at V came to 3 bases and at J to 6 bases, leaving 9 bases not matched to a gene. In DNA form, the CDR3 reads TGTGCCAGTAGTATGTTAACGACAGGGGGCGCCGATACGCAGTATTTT. This sequence encodes CASSMLTTGGADTQYF.